The rows below give T cell receptor beta chains drawn from one sample of a study of beta chain features in type 1 diabetes. The protocol was immunoSEQ multiplex PCR, while the TCRdb copy is restricted to in-frame clones and leaves out a portion. The sample records almost 350,000 clones, 6.5% to 10% being singletons. Sequenced: central memory CD4+ T cells from blood. Receptors were obtained from a woman younger than 35 in good health. Each CDR3 is given with its conserved first and last residue. A D gene is named only where the DNA matches it firmly. Size tells how often a clone was seen (once, few, many) or the class of an expanded clone, and some rows leave it out.

j_call: TRBJ1-5; d_call: .; v_call: TRBV28; clone_size: few; cdr3_nt: TGTGCCAGCAGGGGCCCGAATCAGCCCCAGCATTTT; cdr3_aa: CASRGPNQPQHF
j_call: TRBJ1-2; d_call: .; v_call: TRBV6-5; clone_size: .; cdr3_nt: TGTGCCAGCAGCCCCGGGCCACAGGGAAGATACGGCTACACCTTC; cdr3_aa: CASSPGPQGRYGYTF
j_call: TRBJ2-1; d_call: .; v_call: TRBV28; clone_size: many; cdr3_nt: TGTGCCAGCAGTTTGGGAGGAGGCTCATACAATGAGCAGTTCTTC; cdr3_aa: CASSLGGGSYNEQFF
j_call: TRBJ2-1; d_call: .; v_call: TRBV27; clone_size: .; cdr3_nt: TGTGCCAGCAGTTTAGTCCCAAGCTCCTACAATGAGCAGTTCTTC; cdr3_aa: CASSLVPSSYNEQFF
j_call: TRBJ2-3; d_call: TRBD2; v_call: TRBV4-2; clone_size: few; cdr3_nt: TGTGCCAGCAGCAAAAATAGCGGGAACCTTGATCATACGCAGTATTTT; cdr3_aa: CASSKNSGNLDHTQYF
j_call: TRBJ2-5; d_call: .; v_call: TRBV4-2; clone_size: few; cdr3_nt: TGTGCCAGCAGCCAAGATCGAGGGACTACAGGGAGAGAGACCCAGTACTTC; cdr3_aa: CASSQDRGTTGRETQYF
j_call: TRBJ2-6; d_call: TRBD1; v_call: TRBV28; clone_size: .; cdr3_nt: TGTGCCAGCAGTCAGGGGGCTGGGGCCAACGTCCTGACTTTC; cdr3_aa: CASSQGAGANVLTF
j_call: TRBJ2-5; d_call: .; v_call: TRBV5-6; clone_size: few; cdr3_nt: TGTGCCAGCAGTTTTGGACTGCAAGAGACCCAGTACTTC; cdr3_aa: CASSFGLQETQYF
j_call: TRBJ2-7; d_call: .; v_call: TRBV7-2; clone_size: .; cdr3_nt: TGTGCCAGCAGCCCTCGGGCCAGCTCCTACGAGCAGTACTTC; cdr3_aa: CASSPRASSYEQYF
j_call: TRBJ1-4; d_call: .; v_call: TRBV6-6; clone_size: many; cdr3_nt: TGTGCCAGCTTCCGCAGCCCCAATGAAAAACTGTTTTTT; cdr3_aa: CASFRSPNEKLFF
j_call: TRBJ1-3; d_call: TRBD1; v_call: TRBV20-1; clone_size: .; cdr3_nt: TGCAGTGCCTACAGGGGCAACACCATATATTTT; cdr3_aa: CSAYRGNTIYF
j_call: TRBJ2-3; d_call: TRBD2; v_call: TRBV25-1; clone_size: many; cdr3_nt: TGTGCCAGCAGCACCGGGACTAGCGGGAGTAGGGTTCAGTATTTT; cdr3_aa: CASSTGTSGSRVQYF
j_call: TRBJ2-1; d_call: TRBD2; v_call: TRBV7-2; clone_size: .; cdr3_nt: TGTGCCAGCAGCTTAAGGACTAGCGAACGCAATGAGCAGTTCTTC; cdr3_aa: CASSLRTSERNEQFF
j_call: TRBJ2-5; d_call: .; v_call: TRBV28; clone_size: few; cdr3_nt: TGTGCCAGCCAAGACAGCCACCAAGAGACCCAGTACTTC; cdr3_aa: CASQDSHQETQYF